This TCR beta chain was captured by sequencing in a study of T cell responses to AZD1222 COVID-19 vaccine. Study-wide points: Scientists sampled the repertoires only once the peak T cell response had passed. Per reports, nearly half of all spike-specific TCRs target regions that are unmutated in variants. The donors showed a predominance of white British ancestry and of females, with possible underestimation of clonal diversity.

The CDR3 length is 14 residues. Germline loops: CDR1 SGHNT, CDR2 YYREEE (reference sequence). Losses at the gene ends were 3 bases for V and 2 bases for J; bases not matched to a gene: 4. Sequencing used immunoSEQ multiplex PCR; TCRdb keeps in-frame clones, though not all of them. In the table there are 150,000 to 180,000 clones, 86% of which are singletons. This clone was detected only a few times. The antigen remains unidentified. The chain combines TRBV5-4 with TRBJ1-1; 7 nucleotides line up with TRBD1. The source material was peripheral blood, sampled on day 0 of MenACWY control vaccination. This clonotype was obtained from an adult in good health. The DNA for the CDR3 is TGTGCCAGCAGCTGGGACAGACTAAACACTGAAGCTTTCTTT. Translation: CASSWDRLNTEAFF.